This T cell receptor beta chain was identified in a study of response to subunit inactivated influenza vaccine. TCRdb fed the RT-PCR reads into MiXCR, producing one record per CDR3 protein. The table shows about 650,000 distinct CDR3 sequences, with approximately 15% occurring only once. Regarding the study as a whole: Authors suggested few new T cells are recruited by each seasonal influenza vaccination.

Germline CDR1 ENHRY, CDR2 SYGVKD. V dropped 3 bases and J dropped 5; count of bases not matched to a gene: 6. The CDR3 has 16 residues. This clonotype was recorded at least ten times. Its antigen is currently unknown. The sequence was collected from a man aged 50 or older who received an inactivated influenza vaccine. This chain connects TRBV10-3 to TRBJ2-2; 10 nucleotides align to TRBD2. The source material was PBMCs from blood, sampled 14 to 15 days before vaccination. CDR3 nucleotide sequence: TGTGCCATCAGTGACAGGACTAGCGGAGGGACCGGGGAGCTGTTTTTT. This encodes CAISDRTSGGTGELFF.